Presented here are 15 T cell receptor beta chains from one specimen sequenced in a study of shared clonotypes between healthy human individuals. Profiled with immunoSEQ multiplex PCR; TCRdb holds only in-frame clones, not every one. The top ten hold 0.1% to 0.15% of the sample, which has approximately 2.4 million clones, approximately 94% seen once. The sequenced material came from naive CD4+ T cells sorted from blood. Described subset: CD45RA+ positively selected. These TCRs come from a man aged 18 to 29 in good health.

The rearrangement joins TRBV15 to TRBJ1-1; no clear D gene. CDR1 LNHNV and CDR2 YYDKDF come from the germline V gene (reference sequence). V lost 0 bases to trimming and J lost 4 bases, with 9 bases between them. The CDR3 is 14 amino acids. The CDR3 sequence: CATSRDRSVTEAFF. The CDR3 DNA reads TGTGCCACCAGCAGAGATCGTAGTGTCACTGAAGCTTTCTTT.

The chain employs TRBV6-6 and TRBJ1-2; TRBD1 might be the D (6 bases). The CDR3 covers 13 residues. Looked up from germline, CDR1 is MNHNY and CDR2 is SVGAGI (reference sequence). Trimming shortened V by 4 bases and J by 8 bases, and 14 bases separated the two germline ends. CDR3 bases: TGTGCCAGCAGTTTGGGGCAGGGGAGGGGCTACACCTTC. Protein sequence: CASSLGQGRGYTF.

This chain links TRBV19 with TRBJ1-5; no clear D gene. The germline V and J ends were trimmed by 0 bases and 2 bases, with 8 bases remaining between them. CDR1 LNHDA and CDR2 SQIVND come from the germline V gene (reference sequence). The length of the CDR3 is 15 residues. This chain's CDR3 is CASSIDGLGNQPQHF. For the CDR3, the DNA is TGTGCCAGTAGTATAGATGGACTGGGCAATCAGCCCCAGCATTTT.

This chain connects TRBV2 to TRBJ1-1; D is undetermined. The germline V and J ends were trimmed by 3 bases and 1 base, with 9 bases remaining between them. The germline V gene has CDR1 SNHLY and CDR2 FYNNEI. CDR3 size: 14 residues. Here the CDR3 DNA reads TGTGCCAGCAGTGATCAGGCAGGGAACACTGAAGCTTTCTTT. Translating gives CASSDQAGNTEAFF.

V and J are TRBV11-3 and TRBJ2-2, with D perhaps matching TRBD1 or TRBD2 (5 bases each). Germline V gene sequence: CDR1 SGHNT, CDR2 YENEEA. This CDR3 is 10 amino acids long. Trimming stripped 9 bases from V and 6 bases from J, with 5 bases between. CDR3 in amino acids: CARGAGELFF. The DNA for the CDR3 is TGTGCCAGGGGGGCCGGGGAGCTGTTTTTT.

The V and J genes are TRBV2 and TRBJ2-5; TRBD2 is a possible D gene (6 bases). The CDR3 runs to 16 residues. Trimming removed 7 bases from V and 1 base from J, with 19 bases in between. CDR1 is SNHLY, CDR2 FYNNEI, per germline. The CDR3 sequence is CASTPPLAEIQETQYF. The CDR3 DNA is TGTGCCAGCACACCGCCTTTAGCGGAGATCCAAGAGACCCAGTACTTC. Full variable domain (rest looked up from reference TRBV2 and TRBJ2-5): EPEVTQTPSHQVTQMGQEVILRCVPISNHLYFYWYRQILGQKVEFLVSFYNNEISEKSEIFDDQFSVERPDGSNFTLKIRSTKLEDSAMYFCASTPPLAEIQETQYFGPGTRLLVL.

This CDR3 reads CASSYSSRDYEQYF. The CDR3 DNA reads as TGTGCCAGCAGTTACTCGAGTAGGGATTACGAGCAGTACTTC. The J gene is TRBJ2-7, the V gene TRBV6-6, with no clear D. The V gene lost 0 bases and the J gene lost 4 bases, with 10 bases spanning the gap. This CDR3 spans 14 amino acids. The germline CDR1 and CDR2 sequences are MNHNY and SVGAGI (reference sequence).

The chain joins TRBV7-8 to TRBJ1-4, with D possibly matching TRBD1 (5 bases). The CDR3 loop spans 16 amino acids. With 0 bases removed from V and 7 bases from J, the gap between germline ends came to 15 bases. Germline CDR1 SGHVS, CDR2 FQNEAQ. The CDR3 nucleotides are TGTGCCAGCAGCTTAGCGATACAGGATCTTCCTGAAAAACTGTTTTTT. Protein product: CASSLAIQDLPEKLFF.

This chain connects TRBV5-1 to TRBJ1-4; D unclear. The V gene lost 1 base and the J gene lost 0 bases, with 7 bases spanning the gap. CDR1 is SGHRS, CDR2 YFSETQ, per germline. The CDR3 is 15 residues long. CDR3 loop: CASSLNTATNEKLFF. DNA of the CDR3: TGCGCCAGCAGCTTGAATACAGCAACTAATGAAAAACTGTTTTTT.

This chain links TRBV10-3 with TRBJ2-1; tentative D call: TRBD2 (6 bases). The V and J ends lost 4 bases and 10 bases respectively, with 17 bases between them. Germline assignment: CDR1 ENHRY and CDR2 SYGVKD. The CDR3 is 14 amino acids. The CDR3 sequence is CAISGETRESEQFF. DNA for the CDR3: TGTGCCATCAGTGGGGAGACTAGAGAATCCGAGCAGTTCTTC.

The sample holds one count of this clone. One junction end does not reproduce the germline sequence, and a read error may be involved. The V and J genes are TRBV6-1 and TRBJ1-1; 7 positions match TRBD1. The CDR3 is made up of 16 amino acids. Germline V CDR1 and CDR2: MNHNS, SASEGT. CDR3 sequence (DNA): TGTGCCAGCATTGAAGGAATGGACAGGAGTTGGACTGAAGCTTTCTTT. It specifies CASIEGMDRSWTEAFF.

The chain combines TRBV5-1 with TRBJ2-2; TRBD2 might be the D (5 bases). Germline V gene sequence: CDR1 SGHRS, CDR2 YFSETQ. With 2 bases removed from V and 5 bases from J, the gap between germline ends came to 19 bases. The CDR3 has 17 amino acids. This CDR3 is CASSFGADRGETGELFF. CDR3 sequence (DNA): TGCGCCAGCAGCTTCGGTGCGGACCGGGGAGAGACCGGGGAGCTGTTTTTT. The complete variable domain, with remaining parts taken from reference TRBV5-1 and TRBJ2-2, reads KAGVTQTPRYLIKTRGQQVTLSCSPISGHRSVSWYQQTPGQGLQFLFEYFSETQRNKGNFPGRFSGRQFSNSRSEMNVSTLELGDSALYLCASSFGADRGETGELFFGEGSRLTVL.

The CDR3 sequence: CASSPRVSGEKLFF. The CDR3 DNA sequence: TGTGCCAGCAGTCCTCGGGTTTCGGGCGAAAAACTGTTTTTT. V is TRBV6-5 and J is TRBJ1-4; D is unclear. Germline loops: CDR1 MNHEY, CDR2 SVGAGI. V was trimmed by 5 bases and J by 8 bases, leaving 15 bases between them. This CDR3 comprises 14 residues.

A single count supports this clone. The gene calls are TRBV10-1 and TRBJ2-3, with 7 bases identical to TRBD2. J was trimmed by 3 bases and V by 6 bases; bases with no gene match: 3. CDR1 is WNHNN, CDR2 SYGVQD, per germline (reference sequence). The CDR3 spans 13 residues. The CDR3 DNA reads as TGCGCCAGCAGCGTACTAGCGACAGATACGCAGTATTTT. Translating gives CASSVLATDTQYF.

This clone was seen just once. The genes are TRBV4-1 and TRBJ2-1, with 13 bases lining up with TRBD2. This CDR3 contains 18 residues. Trimming at V came to 7 bases and at J to 0 bases, leaving 9 bases not matched to a gene. CDR1 and CDR2 (germline): MGHRA, YSYEKL. The chain's CDR3 is CASNPGLAGLPSYNEQFF. In nucleotides, the CDR3 is TGCGCCAGCAATCCGGGACTAGCGGGGCTCCCCTCCTACAATGAGCAGTTCTTC.